The 18 T cell receptor beta chains below come from one sample, sequenced in a study of OX40 agonist ivuxolimab in advanced cancers. Libraries were prepared by immunoSEQ multiplex PCR; TCRdb keeps only in-frame clonotypes and omits some of them. The sample has roughly 100,000 clones, 84% seen once. The sample in question was CD4+ or CD8+ T cells sorted from blood, obtained in a trial of the OX40 agonist ivuxolimab. Every receptor here comes from an adult with an advanced solid tumor such as melanoma, head and neck, liver or kidney cancer.

The chain has TRBV5-4 and TRBJ2-3; 11 bases align to TRBD2. The CDR3 loop spans 16 amino acids. The germline V gene encodes CDR1 SGHNT and CDR2 YYREEE (reference sequence). With V trimmed by 1 base and J by 2 bases, 3 bases remained unmatched. The CDR3 sequence is CASSLRLAGITDTQYF. The CDR3, as DNA: TGTGCCAGCAGCTTGCGACTAGCGGGGATCACAGATACGCAGTATTTT.

The V call is TRBV5-4, the J call TRBJ1-5; no reliable D call. CDR1 is SGHNT, CDR2 YYREEE, per germline (reference sequence). The CDR3 sequence is 14 residues long. V lost 0 bases to trimming and J lost 3 bases, with 7 bases between them. The CDR3 DNA is TGTGCCAGCAGCTTGGCAGGTTCCAATCAGCCCCAGCATTTT. Translation: CASSLAGSNQPQHF.

This sequence joins TRBV4-2 and TRBJ1-6, with D possibly being TRBD1 (6 bases). Germline CDR1 and CDR2: LGHNA and YNFKEQ. The V end lost 4 bases, the J end lost 7 bases, and 17 bases lay between the germline ends. The CDR3 loop spans 16 amino acids. CDR3 loop: CASSRGGQGLNSPLHF. In nucleotides, the CDR3 is TGTGCCAGCAGCCGAGGGGGTCAGGGTTTGAATTCACCCCTCCACTTT.

Details on this clone: The junction and the germline gene differ at one end; a read error may be behind it. This rearrangement joins TRBV7-7 to TRBJ2-7; the D gene is possibly TRBD1 (5 bases). The CDR3 runs to 13 residues. Germline V lookup: CDR1 SSHAT, CDR2 FNYEAQ (reference sequence). The CDR3 reads CASSLDRRAEQYF. CDR3 DNA: TGTGCCAGCAGTTTAGACAGACGTGCCGAGCAGTACTTC.

This sequence joins TRBV29-1 and TRBJ2-2; D is possibly TRBD1 or TRBD2 (5 bases each). CDR1 and CDR2 (germline): SQVTM, ANQGSEA. The CDR3 has 13 amino acids. Trimming cost V 7 bases and J 5 bases, with 14 bases left between them. CDR3 region: CSGGHSGTGELFF. CDR3 bases: TGCAGCGGTGGACACTCGGGGACCGGGGAGCTGTTTTTT.

The chain carries TRBV2 and TRBJ1-1; 9 bases are a match to TRBD1. From germline, CDR1 is SNHLY and CDR2 FYNNEI. Germline trimming cut 2 bases from V and 4 bases from J; bases unmatched to any gene: 2. This CDR3 spans 14 amino acids. The CDR3, as DNA: TGTGCCAGCAGTGAAAACAGGGGGCGCACTGAAGCTTTCTTT. Amino acids: CASSENRGRTEAFF.

The chain employs TRBV5-5 and TRBJ2-7, with TRBD2 identical over 7 bases. Germline CDR1 SGHKS, CDR2 YYEKEE (reference sequence). The CDR3 sequence is 14 residues long. V lost 4 bases, J lost 5 bases, and 9 bases stayed unmatched. The CDR3 is CASSVQLASDEQYV. The CDR3, as DNA: TGTGCCAGCAGCGTACAACTAGCGTCGGACGAGCAGTACGTC.

The V gene is TRBV23-1, the J gene TRBJ2-2; D remains ambiguous. TRBV23-1 is noted as an ORF with a role that remains uncertain. V lost 0 bases and J lost 4, with 12 bases in between. The CDR3 totals 16 residues. CDR3: CASSQSKGHSTGELFF. For the CDR3, the DNA is TGCGCCAGCAGTCAATCAAAAGGGCACAGCACCGGGGAGCTGTTTTTT.

The rearrangement joins TRBV19 to TRBJ2-7; 10 nucleotides agree with TRBD1. After removal of 5 bases from V and 4 bases from J, the junction contained 5 bases not matched to a gene. CDR3 size: 14 residues. Germline assignment: CDR1 LNHDA and CDR2 SQIVND (reference sequence). The CDR3 nucleotides are TGTGCCAGTAGTCCGCGACAGGGGGCTTACGAGCAGTACTTC. It specifies CASSPRQGAYEQYF.

This clone was found a few times. V is TRBV4-2 and J is TRBJ1-1; perhaps TRBD1 as D (5 bases). The CDR3 runs 17 residues. The V and J ends lost 1 base and 0 bases respectively, with 15 bases between them. Germline values: CDR1 LGHNA, CDR2 YNFKEQ. For the CDR3, the DNA is TGTGCCAGCAGCCAAGTAACAGGTTCCTCCATGAACACTGAAGCTTTCTTT. Encoded protein: CASSQVTGSSMNTEAFF.

The gene calls are TRBV12-5 and TRBJ1-3; a possible D gene is TRBD1 (6 bases). This CDR3 has 15 residues. Trimming removed 5 bases from V and 0 bases from J, with 11 bases in between. Germline V gene sequence: CDR1 LGHNT, CDR2 FRNRAP. CDR3 sequence reads: CASGPTGFSGNTIYF. CDR3 DNA sequence: TGTGCTAGTGGTCCCACAGGGTTCTCTGGAAACACCATATATTTT.

The J gene is TRBJ2-4, the V gene TRBV4-2; 7 bases are a match to TRBD1. V lost 0 bases, J lost 10 bases, and 12 bases stayed unmatched. Germline V CDR1 and CDR2: LGHNA, YNFKEQ. The CDR3 consists of 16 residues. Here the CDR3 DNA reads TGTGCCAGCAGCCAAGATCAACGGGACAGAGGAAGAATTCAGTACTTC. Translation: CASSQDQRDRGRIQYF.

CDR3 region: CASSNGRGYTEAFF. The CDR3 DNA sequence: TGTGCCAGTAGTAATGGACGAGGTTACACTGAAGCTTTCTTT. V and J are TRBV19 and TRBJ1-1; D gene unclear. The V end lost 4 bases, the J end lost 3 bases, and 12 bases lay between the germline ends. Germline V gene sequence: CDR1 LNHDA, CDR2 SQIVND (reference sequence). CDR3 length equals 14 residues.

The chain joins TRBV28 to TRBJ2-7, with a weak D call TRBD2 (7 bases). This CDR3 comprises 15 residues. Trimming took off 4 bases at V and 0 bases at J, with 13 bases between the two ends. Germline lookup yields CDR1 MDHEN and CDR2 SYDVKM. CDR3 DNA: TGTGCCAGCAGTTCGGGGGGAGGGGGCTCCTACGAGCAGTACGTC. Encoded protein: CASSSGGGGSYEQYV.

The V gene is TRBV19, the J gene TRBJ2-2; D not certain. Trimming stripped 5 bases from V and 4 bases from J, with 14 bases between. The CDR3 totals 15 residues. In germline, CDR1 is LNHDA, CDR2 SQIVND (reference sequence). The DNA of the CDR3 is TGTGCCAGTAGTCCCAGAAGCGTAGTCACCGGGGAGCTGTTTTTT. This gives the protein CASSPRSVVTGELFF.

V gene TRBV7-2 combines with J gene TRBJ2-3; TRBD2 matches at 10 bases. V trimming: 3 bases; J trimming: 8 bases; junction bases outside the gene matches: 17. CDR1 SGHTA and CDR2 FQGNSA come from the germline V gene. This CDR3 has 18 residues. The CDR3 nucleotides are TGTGCCAGCAGCTTGGAAGGGACTAGCGATGGGGTTGCGGGTACGCAGTATTTT. Its translation is CASSLEGTSDGVAGTQYF.

The CDR3 sequence is CAISGVGGASDTQYF. The CDR3, as DNA: TGTGCCATCAGTGGGGTCGGGGGGGCTTCCGATACGCAGTATTTT. This chain links TRBV10-3 with TRBJ2-3, with 8 positions matching TRBD2. Germline values: CDR1 ENHRY, CDR2 SYGVKD. V lost 4 bases, J lost 6 bases, and 9 bases stayed unmatched. CDR3 length: 15 residues.

The chain employs TRBV4-3 and TRBJ2-7, with unresolved D. The length of the CDR3 is 13 residues. Trimming removed 0 bases from V and 4 bases from J, with 7 bases in between. CDR1 and CDR2 from the germline V gene are LGHNA and YSLEER. CDR3 loop: CASSQDLRYEQYF. In DNA, the CDR3 is TGCGCCAGCAGCCAAGATTTAAGGTACGAGCAGTACTTC.